One sample yielded the 12 T cell receptor beta chains listed below, sequenced in a study of blood T cell repertoires in COVID-19. TCRdb's copy holds only in-frame clones and misses some; the assay was immunoSEQ multiplex PCR. Seen here are around 94,000 clones, about 72% observed once, and the top ten hold about 9%. The sequencing sample was made of peripheral blood. The receptors shown here come from a man in his sixties with active or convalescent COVID-19.

The J gene is TRBJ1-6, the V gene TRBV5-1; D might be TRBD1 (5 bases). Germline CDR1 is SGHRS and CDR2 is YFSETQ. The CDR3 runs to 15 residues. Trimming pared 1 base from V and 5 bases from J, leaving 10 bases between. This chain's CDR3 is CASSLLPGNNSPLHF. The DNA of the CDR3 is TGCGCCAGCAGCTTGTTACCAGGGAATAATTCACCCCTCCACTTT.

The V and J genes are TRBV4-3 and TRBJ2-2, with 7 bases that match TRBD2. This CDR3 is built from 17 residues. CDR1 and CDR2 (germline): LGHNA, YSLEER. V dropped 3 bases and J dropped 7; count of bases not matched to a gene: 14. The CDR3 protein is CASSQSSGPLRGGELFF. CDR3 bases: TGCGCCAGCAGCCAGTCTAGCGGCCCTCTAAGGGGCGGGGAGCTGTTTTTT.

The CDR3 here is CASSLGQVYGYTF. The CDR3 coding sequence is TGCGCCAGCAGCTTGGGACAGGTCTATGGCTACACCTTC. The gene calls are TRBV5-1 and TRBJ1-2; the D gene is possibly TRBD1 (6 bases). The length of the CDR3 is 13 residues. V lost 0 bases and J lost 4, with 7 bases in between. Germline CDR1 and CDR2: SGHRS and YFSETQ.

This clone has a single count. The chain combines TRBV3-1 (or the pseudogene TRBV3-2) with TRBJ2-1, with 7 bases that match TRBD2. There are 15 residues in the CDR3. From germline, CDR1 is LGHDT and CDR2 YNNKEL (reference sequence). V lost 10 bases and J lost 6; bases outside the gene matches: 15. CDR3 residues: CATSSVASGTNEQFF. Written as DNA, the CDR3 is TGTGCCACTTCCTCGGTGGCTAGCGGAACCAATGAGCAGTTCTTC.

This chain joins TRBV23-1 and TRBJ1-4; D not certain. TRBV23-1 is an ORF; its function is uncertain. There are 16 residues in the CDR3. V shed 4 bases and J shed 5 bases, with 17 bases lying between them. The CDR3 spells CASSPRFWEVNEKLFF. In nucleotides, the CDR3 is TGCGCCAGCAGTCCCCGGTTTTGGGAGGTAAATGAAAAACTGTTTTTT.

This chain connects TRBV6-1 to TRBJ2-1; 13 bases agree with TRBD2. The CDR3 covers 20 residues. The germline CDR1 and CDR2 sequences are MNHNS and SASEGT. J gave up 0 bases and V 6 bases, and 14 bases lay outside the gene matches. As DNA, the CDR3 is TGTGCCAGCAGGGAACTAGCGGGAGGGCCAAGTTTCCTCTCCTACAATGAGCAGTTCTTC. Its translation: CASRELAGGPSFLSYNEQFF.

J is TRBJ2-5 and V is TRBV12-3 or TRBV12-4; no firm D call. This CDR3 has 13 amino acids. V gave up 1 base and J gave up 3 bases, with 6 bases separating them. The CDR3 DNA sequence: TGTGCCAGCAGTTTAGGGCTGAAAGAGACCCAGTACTTC. It specifies CASSLGLKETQYF.

The genes are TRBV7-2 and TRBJ2-1; 12 bases are shared with TRBD2. CDR3 length: 16 amino acids. With V trimmed by 5 bases and J by 7 bases, 9 bases remained unmatched. The germline V gene encodes CDR1 SGHTA and CDR2 FQGNSA. CDR3 bases: TGTGCCAGCAGCGAAAGCTCCGGGACTAGCGGGAATGAGCAGTTCTTC. The encoded protein is CASSESSGTSGNEQFF.

The V and J genes are TRBV28 and TRBJ1-3; weak D call: TRBD1 (6 bases). V lost 6 bases, J lost 0 bases, and 18 bases lay in between. Germline assignment: CDR1 MDHEN and CDR2 SYDVKM. The CDR3 contains 17 residues. The CDR3 bases are TGTGCCAGCAGCCCAACATCGGGGGGGCTCTCTGGAAACACCATATATTTT. Residues: CASSPTSGGLSGNTIYF.

V usage is TRBV7-2 and J usage is TRBJ2-3, with 7 bases fitting TRBD2. The CDR3 covers 17 residues. The trim removed 5 bases at V and 4 bases at J, leaving 15 bases unmatched. Per germline, CDR1 SGHTA and CDR2 FQGNSA. DNA of the CDR3: TGTGCCAGCAGCCCTTCCCCTAGCGGACCCGTCCCAGATACGCAGTATTTT. Encoded protein: CASSPSPSGPVPDTQYF.

This chain connects TRBV30 to TRBJ2-6; D might be TRBD1 (6 bases). The V gene's germline CDR1 is GTSNPN and CDR2 SVGIG (reference sequence). The CDR3 loop spans 16 amino acids. V was pared by 1 base and J by 0 bases, with 10 bases between. This chain's CDR3 is CAWSGGHRSGANVLTF. As DNA, the CDR3 is TGTGCCTGGAGTGGGGGACACCGCTCTGGGGCCAACGTCCTGACTTTC.

This chain links TRBV7-2 with TRBJ2-3, with 10 bases aligning to TRBD2. V lost 5 bases to trimming and J lost 7 bases; unmatched junction nucleotides: 9. There are 15 residues in the CDR3. From germline, CDR1 is SGHTA and CDR2 FQGNSA. In nucleotides, the CDR3 is TGTGCCAGCAGCCTTTCCGGGACTAGCGAAAATACGCAGTATTTT. Encoded protein: CASSLSGTSENTQYF.